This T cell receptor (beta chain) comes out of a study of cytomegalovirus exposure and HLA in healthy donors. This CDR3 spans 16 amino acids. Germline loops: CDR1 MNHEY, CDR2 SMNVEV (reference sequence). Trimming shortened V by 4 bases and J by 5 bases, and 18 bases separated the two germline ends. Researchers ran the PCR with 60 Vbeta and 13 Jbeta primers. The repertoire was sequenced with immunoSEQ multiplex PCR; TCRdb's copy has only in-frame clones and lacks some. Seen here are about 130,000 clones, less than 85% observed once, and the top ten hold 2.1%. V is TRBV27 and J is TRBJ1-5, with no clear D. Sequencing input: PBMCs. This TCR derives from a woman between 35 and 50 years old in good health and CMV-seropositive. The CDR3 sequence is CASSSRGPGSYQPQHF. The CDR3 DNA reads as TGTGCCAGCAGTTCCCGTGGGCCGGGGAGCTATCAGCCCCAGCATTTT.